This entry lists 31 T cell receptor beta chains sequenced from one sample in a study of shared clonotypes between healthy human individuals. CD45RO-negative CD8 cells positively selected for CCR7 made up the naive population, which excluded terminally differentiated effector memory CD45RA+ cells. Assay: immunoSEQ multiplex PCR; the TCRdb copy retains only in-frame clones and omits some. The sample comprises nearly 2 million clones, roughly 95% of which are singletons, and around 1.2% rests with the top ten. Sequencing was performed on naive CD8+ T cells sorted from blood. The receptors originated from a man in his late teens or twenties in good health.

V and J are TRBV5-1 and TRBJ2-7; possibly TRBD1 for D (6 bases). The CDR3 sequence is 14 residues long. With 3 bases removed from V and 0 bases from J, the gap between germline ends came to 10 bases. Germline V gene data show CDR1 as SGHRS and CDR2 as YFSETQ. The CDR3 sequence is CASSWDTSSYEQYF. The CDR3 DNA follows: TGCGCCAGCAGCTGGGACACCAGCTCCTACGAGCAGTACTTC.

To note about this clone: Other DNA variants within this sample encode the same CDR3. This chain joins TRBV18 and TRBJ1-5; D not resolved. Germline CDR1 reads KGHSH; CDR2 reads LQKENI. Trimming removed 0 bases from V and 7 bases from J, with 10 bases in between. This CDR3 has 14 amino acids. The DNA for the CDR3 is TGTGCCAGCTCACCACCGGGCAGTAACCAGCCCCAGCATTTT. Translated, it gives CASSPPGSNQPQHF.

The V and J genes are TRBV7-9 and TRBJ1-2, with D possibly matching TRBD1 (5 bases). CDR3 size: 16 residues. V was cut by 0 bases and J by 5 bases, with 16 bases left in between. CDR1 is SEHNR, CDR2 FQNEAQ, per germline (reference sequence). For the CDR3, the DNA is TGTGCCAGCAGCTTAGCCGGGACTCACGAGACGTATGGCTACACCTTC. Its translation is CASSLAGTHETYGYTF.

The chain carries TRBV6-5 and TRBJ2-3; D possibly corresponds to TRBD2 (5 bases). Germline V lookup: CDR1 MNHEY, CDR2 SVGAGI. The V end was cut by 4 bases, the J end by 0 bases, with 11 bases between. This CDR3 spans 15 amino acids. In DNA form, the CDR3 reads TGTGCCAGCAGTTCCCGTGGGAGTAGCACAGATACGCAGTATTTT. Translated, it gives CASSSRGSSTDTQYF.

The chain has TRBV27 and TRBJ2-5; 9 bases map to TRBD1. CDR1 and CDR2 from the germline V gene are MNHEY and SMNVEV (reference sequence). V shed 5 bases, J shed 5 bases, and the junction held 18 bases outside the gene matches. The CDR3 runs to 18 residues. In nucleotides, the CDR3 is TGTGCCAGCAGTACCCGCAGGGGGGAGGACAGGGGCGGGGAGACCCAGTACTTC. Protein: CASSTRRGEDRGGETQYF.

CDR3 nucleotides: TGTGCCAGCAGTTTTGGCGGGAGGGCTAGCGGGGAGCTGTTTTTT. Translation gives CASSFGGRASGELFF. The rearrangement links TRBV6-5 to TRBJ2-2; TRBD2 matches 9 bases. V trimming: 4 bases; J trimming: 7 bases; junction bases outside the gene matches: 7. The CDR3 is 15 residues long. CDR1 MNHEY and CDR2 SVGAGI come from the germline V gene.

The chain combines TRBV11-2 with TRBJ1-6, with D tentatively TRBD1 (5 bases). CDR1 is SGHAT and CDR2 is FQNNGV in the germline V gene. Deletions cut 1 base from V and 10 bases from J, with 23 bases between. The CDR3 runs 18 residues. The CDR3 coding sequence is TGTGCCAGCAGCTTAGGATCCCCCCGGGGCCTCCTTGGGTCACCCCTCCACTTT. Its protein is CASSLGSPRGLLGSPLHF.

This chain uses TRBV10-2 with TRBJ2-7, with a possible D match to TRBD2 (5 bases). Trimming took off 0 bases at V and 3 bases at J, with 15 bases between the two ends. Germline CDR1 WSHSY, CDR2 SAAADI. The length of the CDR3 is 16 residues. Written as DNA, the CDR3 is TGCGCCAGCAGTGAGTCAATCCTAGCAGTAAGCTACGAGCAGTACTTC. Its translation is CASSESILAVSYEQYF.

The chain employs TRBV27 and TRBJ2-1; 9 bases fit TRBD1. Germline lookup yields CDR1 MNHEY and CDR2 SMNVEV (reference sequence). The length of the CDR3 is 16 residues. V shed 5 bases, J shed 3 bases, and the junction held 8 bases outside the gene matches. The CDR3 here is CASSDLPGQGYNEQFF. Here the CDR3 DNA reads TGTGCCAGCAGTGATCTACCGGGACAGGGCTACAATGAGCAGTTCTTC.

This chain connects TRBV27 to TRBJ2-5; D ambiguous. V was shortened by 3 bases and J by 1 base, with 9 bases between the two germline ends. CDR3 length: 14 residues. CDR1 and CDR2 from the germline V gene are MNHEY and SMNVEV (reference sequence). CDR3 nucleotide sequence: TGTGCCAGCAGTTTGGAGAGGAGCCAAGAGACCCAGTACTTC. Translation: CASSLERSQETQYF.

The genes are TRBV19 and TRBJ2-5; 11 nucleotides agree with TRBD2. CDR1 and CDR2 (germline): LNHDA, SQIVND (reference sequence). This CDR3 comprises 15 residues. V shed 5 bases, J shed 5 bases, and the junction held 7 bases outside the gene matches. The CDR3 reads CASSLTSGGIETQYF. Here the CDR3 DNA reads TGTGCCAGTAGTTTAACTAGCGGGGGTATCGAGACCCAGTACTTC.

Only one count was recorded for this clone. The chain links TRBV9 to TRBJ2-7; 7 nucleotides align to TRBD2. With 0 bases clipped from V and 2 bases from J, the junction kept 5 bases outside the gene matches. Germline loops: CDR1 SGDLS, CDR2 YYNGEE. There are 15 residues in the CDR3. In DNA, the CDR3 is TGTGCCAGCAGCGTAGCTCCAGCGGGGACCTACGAGCAGTACTTC. Its translation: CASSVAPAGTYEQYF. Together with reference TRBV9 and TRBJ2-7, the CDR3 gives the full variable domain: DSGVTQTPKHLITATGQRVTLRCSPRSGDLSVYWYQQSLDQGLQFLIQYYNGEERAKGNILERFSAQQFPDLHSELNLSSLELGDSALYFCASSVAPAGTYEQYFGPGTRLTVT.

V gene TRBV6-6 combines with J gene TRBJ2-5; D remains unclear. Germline lookup yields CDR1 MNHNY and CDR2 SVGAGI (reference sequence). CDR3 size: 13 residues. V lost 2 bases and J 5 bases, leaving 9 bases between the germline ends. This CDR3 reads CASSYGWLETQYF. CDR3 bases: TGTGCCAGCAGTTACGGGTGGTTGGAGACCCAGTACTTC.

The V gene is TRBV5-4, the J gene TRBJ2-5, with 11 bases aligning to TRBD2. CDR1 is SGHNT and CDR2 is YYREEE in the germline V gene (reference sequence). This CDR3 spans 18 amino acids. V dropped 4 bases and J dropped 0; count of bases not matched to a gene: 11. CDR3 sequence: CASSPGPLAGEYQETQYF. The CDR3 DNA sequence: TGTGCCAGCAGCCCCGGGCCACTAGCGGGGGAGTACCAAGAGACCCAGTACTTC.

This rearrangement joins TRBV9 to TRBJ1-2, with TRBD1 as a possible D gene (6 bases). The CDR3 spans 16 residues. Trimming left V 3 bases short and J 1 base short, with 16 bases between. Germline CDR1 and CDR2: SGDLS and YYNGEE. CDR3 sequence: CASSASSGVLNYGYTF. DNA of the CDR3: TGTGCCAGCAGCGCATCTTCAGGGGTACTTAACTATGGCTACACCTTC. The variable domain in full, completed from reference TRBV9 and TRBJ1-2, reads DSGVTQTPKHLITATGQRVTLRCSPRSGDLSVYWYQQSLDQGLQFLIQYYNGEERAKGNILERFSAQQFPDLHSELNLSSLELGDSALYFCASSASSGVLNYGYTFGSGTRLTVV.

This clone was observed once. The chain links TRBV27 to TRBJ2-5; no firm D call. The V and J ends lost 7 bases and 2 bases respectively, with 14 bases between them. Looked up from germline, CDR1 is MNHEY and CDR2 is SMNVEV (reference sequence). The CDR3 extends over 14 amino acids. DNA for the CDR3: TGTGCCAGCACCACCAAGGACGGTCAAGAGACCCAGTACTTC. Its protein is CASTTKDGQETQYF.

The chain couples TRBV9 to TRBJ1-1; no clear D gene. The V and J ends lost 0 bases and 3 bases respectively, with 9 bases between them. The CDR3 has 14 residues. Germline assignment: CDR1 SGDLS and CDR2 YYNGEE. CDR3 sequence (DNA): TGTGCCAGCAGCGTAGGGAAAAGGGACACTGAAGCTTTCTTT. Its protein is CASSVGKRDTEAFF.

This rearrangement joins TRBV12-5 to TRBJ2-7, with 7 positions matching TRBD1. Trimming at V came to 0 bases and at J to 4 bases, leaving 9 bases not matched to a gene. The length of the CDR3 is 16 residues. The V gene's germline CDR1 is LGHNT and CDR2 FRNRAP. Written as DNA, the CDR3 is TGTGCTAGTGGTTTGGTGACAGGGCCGGAGCTTTACGAGCAGTACTTC. Its protein is CASGLVTGPELYEQYF.

V and J are TRBV11-3 and TRBJ2-3; 7 positions agree with TRBD2. CDR1 is SGHNT and CDR2 is YENEEA in the germline V gene. The CDR3 is 13 amino acids. The ends lost 6 bases at V and 2 bases at J; junction bases unmatched: 2. The CDR3 nucleotides are TGTGCCAGCAGTGGGACTAACACAGATACGCAGTATTTT. Protein: CASSGTNTDTQYF.

Note on this clone: The sample carries other DNA sequences with the same CDR3. J is TRBJ2-5 and V is TRBV13; 8 nucleotides agree with TRBD1. V lost 5 bases and J lost 3; bases outside the gene matches: 2. CDR1 PRHDT and CDR2 FYEKMQ come from the germline V gene (reference sequence). This CDR3 comprises 13 residues. Here the CDR3 DNA reads TGTGCCAGCAGCCTGGACAGGGAAGAGACCCAGTACTTC. This codes for CASSLDREETQYF.

This rearrangement joins TRBV29-1 to TRBJ1-2, with D hard to call. CDR1 and CDR2 from the germline V gene are SQVTM and ANQGSEA. V lost 0 bases and J 2 bases, leaving 13 bases between the germline ends. This CDR3 is built from 15 residues. The CDR3 DNA reads as TGCAGCGTTGAAGATCTTCGGGAGGAAAACTATGGCTACACCTTC. It specifies CSVEDLREENYGYTF.

This clone was picked up a small number of times. The chain couples TRBV4-1 to TRBJ2-3; 9 bases fit TRBD2. V trimming: 0 bases; J trimming: 3 bases; junction bases outside the gene matches: 7. CDR1 MGHRA and CDR2 YSYEKL come from the germline V gene. The CDR3 consists of 17 residues. DNA for the CDR3: TGCGCCAGCAGCCAAGAGGGCAGCGGGGGGTCTACAGATACGCAGTATTTT. Translated: CASSQEGSGGSTDTQYF.

The chain links TRBV7-2 to TRBJ2-1, with D possibly matching TRBD1 (6 bases). V was cut by 1 base and J by 6 bases, with 16 bases left in between. Germline V gene lookup returns CDR1 SGHTA and CDR2 FQGNSA. The CDR3 is 16 residues long. For the CDR3, the DNA is TGTGCCAGCAGCTTAGGGGGGCCAGGGGACATCAATGAGCAGTTCTTC. Its protein is CASSLGGPGDINEQFF.

The chain joins TRBV7-8 to TRBJ1-6; D not resolved. Trimming removed 5 bases from V and 0 bases from J, with 8 bases in between. Germline V gives CDR1 SGHVS, CDR2 FQNEAQ. CDR3 length equals 15 residues. CDR3 in amino acids: CASSDMDSYNSPLHF. The CDR3 DNA reads TGTGCCAGCAGCGATATGGACTCCTATAATTCACCCCTCCACTTT.

V usage is TRBV4-2 and J usage is TRBJ2-7; 11 bases align to TRBD1. The V gene end was trimmed by 0 bases and the J gene end by 5 bases; junction bases not matched to a gene: 6. Germline CDR1 is LGHNA and CDR2 is YNFKEQ. CDR3 length: 16 amino acids. CDR3: CASSQDKGQGVNEQYF. Written as DNA, the CDR3 is TGTGCCAGCAGCCAAGATAAGGGACAGGGGGTTAACGAGCAGTACTTC.

The J gene is TRBJ1-6, the V gene TRBV19; D perhaps matches TRBD1 (6 bases). There are 19 residues in the CDR3. Germline CDR1 reads LNHDA; CDR2 reads SQIVND (reference sequence). V lost 6 bases to trimming and J lost 6 bases, with 27 bases between them. CDR3 residues: CASRGLGGPLLAGNSPLHF. The CDR3 DNA reads as TGTGCCAGTAGGGGATTGGGGGGCCCTCTACTGGCCGGTAATTCACCCCTCCACTTT.

The chain uses TRBV2 and TRBJ2-1; D is possibly TRBD2 (5 bases). V was pared by 8 bases and J by 7 bases, with 12 bases between. CDR3 length equals 12 residues. The germline gives CDR1 SNHLY, CDR2 FYNNEI. The CDR3 nucleotides are TGTGCCAGCGGCCTAGGAGGTAATGAGCAGTTCTTC. Amino acids: CASGLGGNEQFF. Full variable domain (remainder filled in from reference TRBV2 and TRBJ2-1): EPEVTQTPSHQVTQMGQEVILRCVPISNHLYFYWYRQILGQKVEFLVSFYNNEISEKSEIFDDQFSVERPDGSNFTLKIRSTKLEDSAMYFCASGLGGNEQFFGPGTRLTVL.

The V call is TRBV5-1, the J call TRBJ2-2; D not certain. The CDR3 sequence is 14 residues long. Germline loops: CDR1 SGHRS, CDR2 YFSETQ. V lost 0 bases to trimming and J lost 5 bases, with 8 bases between them. The CDR3 spells CASSLAPDTGELFF. The CDR3 DNA reads TGCGCCAGCAGCTTGGCCCCGGATACCGGGGAGCTGTTTTTT.

The chain has TRBV28 and TRBJ2-7; TRBD1 agrees at 9 bases. Germline V CDR1 and CDR2: MDHEN, SYDVKM. V lost 3 bases, J lost 0 bases, and 9 bases stayed unmatched. The CDR3 length is 17 residues. CDR3 amino acids: CASSFSAGQGISYEQYF. The DNA of the CDR3 is TGTGCCAGCAGTTTCAGTGCCGGACAGGGGATCTCCTACGAGCAGTACTTC.

This chain links TRBV12-5 with TRBJ2-7, with D unclear. The V gene's germline CDR1 is LGHNT and CDR2 FRNRAP. The CDR3 is made up of 14 amino acids. The V and J ends lost 0 bases and 1 base respectively, with 7 bases between them. In DNA, the CDR3 is TGTGCTAGTGGTTTGGTACCTAGGTCCTACGAGCAGTACTTC. Translating it yields CASGLVPRSYEQYF.

Concerning this clone itself: At one of its ends the junction is not consistent with the germline gene, which may arise from a read error. The chain links TRBV7-7 to TRBJ2-5; D is ambiguous. The CDR3 length is 14 residues. The germline CDR1 and CDR2 sequences are SSHAT and FNYEAQ (reference sequence). Here the CDR3 DNA reads TGTGCTAGCAGCTTACCCTTGGGTCAAGAGACCCAGTACTTC. Amino acids: CASSLPLGQETQYF.